This T cell receptor beta chain was obtained from a study of post-analysis software for immune sequencing data. Study-level background: Recorded subtypes: relapsing-remitting, secondary progressive, progressive-relapsing; some patients unannotated.

TCR beta libraries were prepared from cDNA with unique molecular identifiers. Between roughly 1 and 10 million T cells gave rise to a few hundred thousand cDNA molecules. TCRdb re-called the PCR reads with MiXCR, one entry per CDR3 protein. The table records some 260,000 distinct CDR3 sequences, roughly a third of them present only once. The V segment lost 3 bases and the J segment 4 bases; nucleotides outside the gene matches: 9. The CDR3 extends over 16 amino acids. Germline assignment: CDR1 MNHNS and CDR2 SASEGT. Details on this clonotype: What it binds is not known.

Notes on the study in general: F measure clustering grouped samples strongly by preparation batch. Comparison with controls showed significantly lower normalized Chao1 diversity in multiple sclerosis patients. TRBV segments more frequent in patients than in controls numbered five and included TRBV5-6, TRBV5-1 and TRBV20-1.

The chain has TRBV6-1 and TRBJ1-5, with 7 bases matching TRBD1. Sequenced material: blood. The receptor was isolated from a girl aged 10 to 17 with multiple sclerosis. The DNA for the CDR3 is TGTGCCAGCAGTGACCTGAGGGGGCTGGAGAATCAGCCCCAGCATTTT. Its translation: CASSDLRGLENQPQHF.